A single sample gave rise to the 20 T cell receptor beta chains below, sequenced in a study of cytomegalovirus exposure and HLA in healthy donors. The PCR was carried out with 60 Vbeta primers and 13 Jbeta primers. This table comes from immunoSEQ multiplex PCR, and its TCRdb copy is limited to in-frame clones, with some not included. The table shows about 120,000 clones, with approximately 79% occurring only once. The sequenced material came from PBMCs. All receptors derive from a man aged 45 to 65 in good health and CMV-seropositive.

The chain has TRBV18 and TRBJ2-7, with 7 bases fitting TRBD1. The V gene end was trimmed by 0 bases and the J gene end by 4 bases; junction bases not matched to a gene: 3. Germline CDR1 KGHSH, CDR2 LQKENI. The CDR3 has 14 amino acids. This CDR3 reads CASSPPGTEYEQYF. CDR3 in DNA: TGTGCCAGCTCACCACCAGGGACAGAGTACGAGCAGTACTTC.

This clone was seen just once. The chain recombines TRBV7-2 with TRBJ2-5, with D possibly TRBD1 on 5 matching bases. Germline V gives CDR1 SGHTA, CDR2 FQGNSA. The CDR3 is 15 amino acids. V lost 6 bases to trimming and J lost 13 bases, with 27 bases between them. CDR3 residues: CASRAASGASVGPYF. In nucleotides, the CDR3 is TGTGCCAGCAGAGCAGCTAGTGGGGCTTCGGTCGGTCCGTACTTC.

This clone is a singleton in its sample. The chain is built from TRBV11-3 and TRBJ2-5, with TRBD1 matching over 8 bases. Germline trimming cut 3 bases from V and 5 bases from J; bases unmatched to any gene: 11. This CDR3 spans 16 amino acids. The germline gives CDR1 SGHNT, CDR2 YENEEA. The CDR3 protein is CASSFDLTRQGETQYF. DNA of the CDR3: TGTGCCAGCAGCTTTGATCTAACGAGACAGGGGGAGACCCAGTACTTC.

The chain has TRBV10-2 and TRBJ1-1; 8 bases agree with TRBD1. The V gene end was trimmed by 7 bases and the J gene end by 1 base; junction bases not matched to a gene: 5. Per the germline V gene, CDR1 is WSHSY and CDR2 is SAAADI. The CDR3 has 14 residues. The DNA of the CDR3 is TGCGCCAGCATAGTGGGACAGGAGAACACTGAAGCTTTCTTT. Its protein product is CASIVGQENTEAFF.

The J gene is TRBJ2-7, the V gene TRBV18; tentatively, D is TRBD1 (7 bases). V was clipped by 3 bases and J by 2 bases, with 11 bases between them. CDR3 length: 14 amino acids. Germline values: CDR1 KGHSH, CDR2 LQKENI. The CDR3 loop reads CASSPRDRPYEQYF. DNA for the CDR3: TGTGCCAGCTCACCGCGGGACAGACCCTACGAGCAGTACTTC.

This chain links TRBV5-1 with TRBJ2-3, with 11 bases that match TRBD2. V lost 5 bases and J lost 0; bases outside the gene matches: 5. The CDR3 runs to 16 residues. From germline, CDR1 is SGHRS and CDR2 YFSETQ. The CDR3 nucleotides read TGCGCCAGCAGTAGCGGGAGGGCAAGCAGCACAGATACGCAGTATTTT. This codes for CASSSGRASSTDTQYF.

This clone was counted only a few times. The chain carries TRBV2 and TRBJ2-7; TRBD2 might be the D (7 bases). The germline gives CDR1 SNHLY, CDR2 FYNNEI. Trimming removed 1 base at V and 5 bases at J, with 15 bases between. CDR3 length equals 15 residues. CDR3 sequence (DNA): TGTGCCAGCAGTGAAGAGGGGGGGCGAGGTCACGAGCAGTACTTC. Translation gives CASSEEGGRGHEQYF. The full variable domain, in which reference TRBV2 and TRBJ2-7 provide the parts outside the CDR3, is EPEVTQTPSHQVTQMGQEVILRCVPISNHLYFYWYRQILGQKVEFLVSFYNNEISEKSEIFDDQFSVERPDGSNFTLKIRSTKLEDSAMYFCASSEEGGRGHEQYFGPGTRLTVT.

V is TRBV11-2 and J is TRBJ2-3; D not certain. The germline CDR1 and CDR2 sequences are SGHAT and FQNNGV. Trimming took off 3 bases at V and 2 bases at J, with 15 bases between the two ends. The CDR3 extends over 16 amino acids. This CDR3 reads CASSFLVLEFTDTQYF. CDR3 DNA: TGTGCCAGCAGCTTCCTAGTTTTGGAGTTCACAGATACGCAGTATTTT.

The chain recombines TRBV28 with TRBJ1-3; no reliable D call. Germline V gene lookup returns CDR1 MDHEN and CDR2 SYDVKM. The CDR3 covers 15 residues. V was cut by 3 bases and J by 7 bases, with 16 bases left in between. The CDR3 bases are TGTGCCAGCAGTTTCGGACTCCAACCCCAGAACACCATATATTTT. This encodes CASSFGLQPQNTIYF.

This clone has just a few counts. The rearrangement uses TRBV11-2 and TRBJ2-1, with TRBD1 matching over 8 bases. Per germline, CDR1 SGHAT and CDR2 FQNNGV. V gave up 5 bases and J gave up 5 bases; unmatched junction bases: 14. CDR3 size: 17 residues. The CDR3 coding sequence is TGTGCCAGCAGCCCAGGTACGTGGGACAGGCCAAACAATGAGCAGTTCTTC. Its protein product is CASSPGTWDRPNNEQFF.

This sequence joins TRBV21-1 and TRBJ1-5; the table's TRBD1 call for D was not verified on the DNA. TRBV21-1 is flagged as a pseudogene. This CDR3 has 16 amino acids. CDR3 in DNA: TGTGCCAGCAGCAAATTGGACATATATAGCAATCAGCCCCAGCATTTT. It yields the protein CASSKLDIYSNQPQHF.

This chain's CDR3 is CASSLGPGTVAEAFF. The CDR3 nucleotides read TGTGCCAGCAGCTTGGGTCCCGGGACAGTGGCTGAAGCTTTCTTT. V and J are TRBV5-5 and TRBJ1-1, with 7 bases matching TRBD1. CDR3 length: 15 residues. Trimming took 0 bases from V and 6 from J; bases not matched to a gene: 8. Looked up from germline, CDR1 is SGHKS and CDR2 is YYEKEE (reference sequence).

This clone was counted only a few times. The chain uses TRBV7-2 and TRBJ2-1; 7 nucleotides align to TRBD1. V shed 5 bases, J shed 4 bases, and the junction held 5 bases outside the gene matches. Germline CDR1 reads SGHTA; CDR2 reads FQGNSA. CDR3 length: 14 amino acids. CDR3 nucleotide sequence: TGTGCCAGCAGCCAGGGGACAGTTTACAATGAGCAGTTCTTC. It translates to CASSQGTVYNEQFF.

V is TRBV16 and J is TRBJ1-5, with TRBD1 matching over 9 bases. Germline V gene data show CDR1 as KGHSY and CDR2 as FQNENV. The CDR3 is made up of 17 amino acids. Trimming took 2 bases from V and 3 from J; bases not matched to a gene: 8. The CDR3 coding sequence is TGTGCCAGCAGCCAAGGGAGCGGACAGGGGACCAATCAGCCCCAGCATTTT. It is translated as CASSQGSGQGTNQPQHF.

J is TRBJ1-5 and V is TRBV2; the D is unclear. Germline values: CDR1 SNHLY, CDR2 FYNNEI. This CDR3 is 13 amino acids long. Trimming pared 6 bases from V and 3 bases from J, leaving 9 bases between. In nucleotides, the CDR3 is TGTGCCAGCAGGGAGACTCTCAATCAGCCCCAGCATTTT. Translation: CASRETLNQPQHF.

This clone was counted between two and nine times. The chain recombines TRBV5-1 with TRBJ2-1; TRBD1 aligns across 7 bases. Germline-derived CDR1 and CDR2 are SGHRS and YFSETQ. Germline trimming cut 4 bases from V and 1 base from J; bases unmatched to any gene: 8. This CDR3 comprises 16 residues. The CDR3, as DNA: TGCGCCAGCAGCACCCGACAGGGTAGGTCCTACAATGAGCAGTTCTTC. It is translated as CASSTRQGRSYNEQFF.

The chain joins TRBV2 to TRBJ1-5; 10 bases match TRBD1. V shed 6 bases, J shed 6 bases, and the junction held 14 bases outside the gene matches. Per the germline V gene, CDR1 is SNHLY and CDR2 is FYNNEI. The CDR3 has 17 amino acids. CDR3 bases: TGTGCCAGCAGGGACCTGGGACAGGGGACAATGAGTCAGCCCCAGCATTTT. Encoded protein: CASRDLGQGTMSQPQHF. Drawing the rest from reference TRBV2 and TRBJ1-5, the complete variable domain is EPEVTQTPSHQVTQMGQEVILRCVPISNHLYFYWYRQILGQKVEFLVSFYNNEISEKSEIFDDQFSVERPDGSNFTLKIRSTKLEDSAMYFCASRDLGQGTMSQPQHFGDGTRLSIL.

The rearrangement joins TRBV12-5 to TRBJ2-3; 7 bases fit TRBD2. The length of the CDR3 is 16 residues. Germline V CDR1 and CDR2: LGHNT, FRNRAP. With V trimmed by 1 base and J by 0 bases, 4 bases remained unmatched. The DNA of the CDR3 is TGTGCTAGTGGTTTGGGACTAGCCCAGAGCACAGATACGCAGTATTTT. Protein product: CASGLGLAQSTDTQYF.

The genes are TRBV5-1 and TRBJ2-2, with D possibly TRBD1 on 6 matching bases. The CDR3 spans 16 residues. V shed 6 bases and J shed 0 bases, with 15 bases lying between them. CDR1 SGHRS and CDR2 YFSETQ come from the germline V gene. The CDR3 loop is CASTFLTGANTGELFF. CDR3 DNA sequence: TGCGCCAGCACCTTTTTGACAGGCGCGAACACCGGGGAGCTGTTTTTT.

In DNA, the CDR3 is TGTGCCAGCAGATCCGGGACAGGGCGACACGAGCAGTACTTC. It encodes CASRSGTGRHEQYF. The chain employs TRBV28 and TRBJ2-7, with 9 bases that match TRBD1. Looked up from germline, CDR1 is MDHEN and CDR2 is SYDVKM. The CDR3 contains 14 residues. V lost 6 bases to trimming and J lost 5 bases; unmatched junction nucleotides: 8.